This T cell receptor beta chain was captured by sequencing in a study of glioma-infiltrating T cells after dendritic cell vaccination. The primer mix had 60 V beta and 13 J beta primers. Profiling relied on immunoSEQ multiplex PCR, and the TCRdb table lists in-frame clones only, not all of them. The sample shows 45,000 to 60,000 clones, just under 85% of them seen only once. V was cut by 3 bases and J by 4 bases, with 9 bases left in between. This CDR3 spans 13 amino acids. Germline V lookup: CDR1 LNHDA, CDR2 SQIVND (reference sequence). As to time point: after dendritic cell vaccination, including at tumor progression/relapse. PBMC sampling occurred before vaccination, two weeks after the third dose, and at progression.

Sequences were derived from blood, sampled after dendritic cell vaccination. The TCR sequence derives from a human donor with glioblastoma. This chain uses TRBV19 with TRBJ2-5, with D perhaps TRBD2 (6 bases). The CDR3 spells CASSIGGVETQYF. CDR3 DNA: TGTGCCAGTAGTATTGGAGGGGTAGAGACCCAGTACTTC.